The 18 T cell receptor beta chains listed next were all sequenced from one sample in a study of blood T cell repertoires in COVID-19. Profiling relied on immunoSEQ multiplex PCR, and the TCRdb table lists in-frame clones only, not all of them. This sample has roughly 180,000 clones, with roughly 84% found just once. What was sequenced was peripheral blood. The receptors were gathered from a man older than 75 with COVID-19, enrolled during active disease.

Here the CDR3 reads CSVERPSGGATDTQYF. CDR3 coding DNA: TGCAGCGTTGAAAGGCCTAGCGGGGGGGCGACAGATACGCAGTATTTT. This chain connects TRBV29-1 to TRBJ2-3; 12 bases agree with TRBD2. The trim removed 2 bases at V and 3 bases at J, leaving 6 bases unmatched. CDR1 and CDR2 from the germline V gene are SQVTM and ANQGSEA. This CDR3 has 16 residues.

This clone was seen a single time. The rearrangement joins TRBV25-1 to TRBJ2-7; D remains ambiguous. Looked up from germline, CDR1 is MGHDK and CDR2 is SYGVNS. The ends were cut back, 4 bases at V and 2 bases at J, with 3 bases in the middle. The CDR3 is 11 amino acids. In nucleotides, the CDR3 is TGTGCCAGCAGTGTCACCTACGAGCAGTACTTC. Its translation: CASSVTYEQYF.

The chain has TRBV5-5 and TRBJ2-3, with 11 bases lining up with TRBD2. The CDR3 loop spans 14 amino acids. After removal of 4 bases from V and 7 bases from J, the junction contained 5 bases not matched to a gene. Germline lookup yields CDR1 SGHKS and CDR2 YYEKEE (reference sequence). As DNA, the CDR3 is TGTGCCAGCAGCCGTAGCGGGGGGGCCCATACGCAGTATTTT. Residues: CASSRSGGAHTQYF.

The chain is built from TRBV6-5 and TRBJ1-4; weak D call: TRBD1 (6 bases). The CDR3 consists of 14 residues. The V end lost 10 bases, the J end lost 4 bases, and 16 bases lay between the germline ends. The germline V gene has CDR1 MNHEY and CDR2 SVGAGI. The CDR3 DNA follows: TGTGCCACCCAGGGGACAACTCGTAATGAAAAACTGTTTTTT. Amino acids: CATQGTTRNEKLFF.

The genes are TRBV6-5 and TRBJ2-1; perhaps TRBD2 as D (6 bases). V shed 6 bases and J shed 7 bases, with 10 bases lying between them. The CDR3 covers 12 residues. Per the germline V gene, CDR1 is MNHEY and CDR2 is SVGAGI. CDR3 loop: CASSLALNEQFF. The CDR3 DNA reads as TGTGCCAGCAGCCTAGCGTTAAATGAGCAGTTCTTC.

This clone is a singleton in its sample. The chain carries TRBV6-6 and TRBJ2-3; tentative D call: TRBD2 (7 bases). Germline V CDR1 and CDR2: MNHNY, SVGAGI (reference sequence). The V end was cut by 2 bases, the J end by 3 bases, with 15 bases between. The length of the CDR3 is 16 residues. The CDR3 region has the DNA TGTGCCAGCAGTTACCCCATGGGGGGGCAAACAGATACGCAGTATTTT. This encodes CASSYPMGGQTDTQYF.

The chain carries TRBV5-5 and TRBJ1-1; D might be TRBD1 (6 bases). CDR1 and CDR2 from the germline V gene are SGHKS and YYEKEE (reference sequence). V was trimmed by 5 bases and J by 1 base, leaving 15 bases between them. The CDR3 is 15 residues long. CDR3 sequence reads: CASSQQGGKNTEAFF. CDR3 coding DNA: TGTGCCAGCAGTCAACAGGGAGGGAAGAACACTGAAGCTTTCTTT. Full variable domain (missing parts from reference TRBV5-5 and TRBJ1-1): DAGVTQSPTHLIKTRGQQVTLRCSPISGHKSVSWYQQVLGQGPQFIFQYYEKEERGRGNFPDRFSARQFPNYSSELNVNALLLGDSALYLCASSQQGGKNTEAFFGQGTRLTVV.

The chain joins TRBV7-9 to TRBJ2-7; 7 nucleotides line up with TRBD2. Germline V gene data show CDR1 as SEHNR and CDR2 as FQNEAQ (reference sequence). The CDR3 length is 15 residues. V was pared by 0 bases and J by 5 bases, with 7 bases of the junction left unmatched. CDR3 coding DNA: TGTGCCAGCAGCTTAGCGGGGCCCCGGGGGGACGAGCAGTACTTC. It translates to CASSLAGPRGDEQYF.

V is TRBV3-1 (or the pseudogene TRBV3-2) and J is TRBJ1-5; TRBD1 matches 8 bases. The CDR3 loop spans 14 amino acids. V shed 4 bases, J shed 3 bases, and the junction held 2 bases outside the gene matches. Germline CDR1 and CDR2: LGHDT and YNNKEL (reference sequence). The chain's CDR3 is CASSRTGFNQPQHF. The CDR3 region has the DNA TGTGCCAGCAGCCGGACAGGGTTCAATCAGCCCCAGCATTTT.

This CDR3 reads CASTTGKSGYTF. The CDR3 nucleotides read TGTGCCAGCACCACAGGGAAGTCTGGCTACACCTTC. The chain joins TRBV6-5 to TRBJ1-2, with D perhaps matching TRBD1 (6 bases). Germline-derived CDR1 and CDR2 are MNHEY and SVGAGI. The CDR3 is made up of 12 amino acids. The ends were cut back, 7 bases at V and 7 bases at J, with 13 bases in the middle.

This chain uses TRBV25-1 with TRBJ1-4, with D tentatively TRBD1 (5 bases). Looked up from germline, CDR1 is MGHDK and CDR2 is SYGVNS. The CDR3 runs 12 residues. V was clipped by 11 bases and J by 8 bases, with 15 bases between them. The DNA of the CDR3 is TGTGCCCCCCCAAGGGGAGGCGAAAAACTGTTTTTT. Its protein product is CAPPRGGEKLFF.

This chain links TRBV4-1 with TRBJ1-3; TRBD1 is a possible D gene (6 bases). Trimming cost V 1 base and J 4 bases, with 17 bases left between them. Looked up from germline, CDR1 is MGHRA and CDR2 is YSYEKL. There are 17 residues in the CDR3. The CDR3 region has the DNA TGCGCCAGCAGCCAAGCCCCTGAGGGGGGGAAGGGAAACACCATATATTTT. This gives the protein CASSQAPEGGKGNTIYF.

This clone was seen a single time. This chain connects TRBV9 to TRBJ2-3, with D unresolved. The ends were cut back, 2 bases at V and 6 bases at J, with 10 bases in the middle. The germline V gene has CDR1 SGDLS and CDR2 YYNGEE. The CDR3 totals 13 residues. The CDR3 region is CASSVSPVDTQYF. The CDR3 nucleotides read TGTGCCAGCAGCGTTTCCCCTGTGGATACGCAGTATTTT.

The chain has TRBV27 and TRBJ1-5; D possibly corresponds to TRBD1 (5 bases). Germline-derived CDR1 and CDR2 are MNHEY and SMNVEV (reference sequence). Trimming cost V 4 bases and J 8 bases, with 12 bases left between them. The CDR3 loop spans 13 amino acids. The CDR3 DNA reads TGTGCCAGCAGTTCAAGGGGCGGGGAGCCCCAGCATTTT. Amino acid sequence: CASSSRGGEPQHF.

The CDR3: CASSFRVSYEQYF. CDR3 in DNA: TGTGCCAGCAGCTTCAGGGTATCCTACGAGCAGTACTTC. The gene calls are TRBV7-9 and TRBJ2-7; D possibly corresponds to TRBD1 (5 bases). Germline CDR1 is SEHNR and CDR2 is FQNEAQ (reference sequence). Trimming stripped 3 bases from V and 1 base from J, with 7 bases between. The CDR3 is 13 residues long.

This clone was counted a single time. The chain combines TRBV7-7 with TRBJ2-2; TRBD1 might be the D (5 bases). The CDR3 consists of 14 residues. CDR1 is SSHAT and CDR2 is FNYEAQ in the germline V gene (reference sequence). The V gene lost 0 bases and the J gene lost 5 bases, with 7 bases spanning the gap. In nucleotides, the CDR3 is TGTGCCAGCAGCTTAGCAGGGGCGACCGGGGAGCTGTTTTTT. It specifies CASSLAGATGELFF.

This sequence joins TRBV7-6 and TRBJ2-3, with D unresolved. In germline, CDR1 is SGHVS, CDR2 FNYEAQ. CDR3 length equals 14 residues. Between the trimmed V and J ends, which lost 2 bases and 4 bases, there was a span of 10 bases. CDR3 region: CASSLLRHSDTQYF. The CDR3 DNA reads as TGTGCCAGCAGCTTATTAAGACACTCAGATACGCAGTATTTT.

This clone was detected once. J is TRBJ1-2 and V is TRBV29-1, with a possible D match to TRBD1 (5 bases). This CDR3 has 13 amino acids. The V end lost 6 bases, the J end lost 7 bases, and 18 bases lay between the germline ends. Per germline, CDR1 SQVTM and CDR2 ANQGSEA. The CDR3 reads CSVKDTYTPGYTF. The CDR3 bases are TGCAGCGTCAAGGACACGTACACCCCTGGCTACACCTTC.